The 9 T cell receptor beta chains presented below share a single source sample, sequenced in a study of blood T cell repertoires in COVID-19. Some clones are missing from TCRdb's copy, which holds only in-frame ones; the method was immunoSEQ multiplex PCR. The table shows about 270,000 clones, with about 83% occurring only once. Sample: peripheral blood. Receptor source: a woman in her forties or fifties who had recovered from COVID-19.

This clone was seen only once. The J gene is TRBJ1-4, the V gene TRBV7-9; 7 bases match TRBD1. The J segment lost 8 bases and the V segment lost 7 bases, leaving 4 bases of the junction unmatched. The CDR3 totals 12 residues. Germline CDR1 is SEHNR and CDR2 is FQNEAQ (reference sequence). In nucleotides, the CDR3 is TGTGCCAGCAAGGACAGGATGGAAAAACTGTTTTTT. Translated, it gives CASKDRMEKLFF.

The J gene is TRBJ1-4, the V gene TRBV19, with TRBD1 matching 10 bases. V was pared by 7 bases and J by 7 bases, with 9 bases of the junction left unmatched. Germline values: CDR1 LNHDA, CDR2 SQIVND (reference sequence). The CDR3 extends over 15 amino acids. The CDR3 is CASTDRGMASEKLFF. The CDR3 bases are TGTGCCAGTACGGACAGGGGGATGGCGAGTGAAAAACTGTTTTTT.

The chain carries TRBV19 and TRBJ1-5; TRBD1 agrees at 7 bases. CDR1 is LNHDA and CDR2 is SQIVND in the germline V gene (reference sequence). CDR3 length: 15 residues. V shed 1 base, J shed 6 bases, and the junction held 6 bases outside the gene matches. CDR3 DNA: TGTGCCAGTAGTATAGGACAGGGTGACGGTCAGCCCCAGCATTTT. Translated: CASSIGQGDGQPQHF. The whole variable domain, filled in from reference TRBV19 and TRBJ1-5, reads DGGITQSPKYLFRKEGQNVTLSCEQNLNHDAMYWYRQDPGQGLRLIYYSQIVNDFQKGDIAEGYSVSREKKESFPLTVTSAQKNPTAFYLCASSIGQGDGQPQHFGDGTRLSIL.

This chain uses TRBV5-1 with TRBJ2-1, with TRBD2 matching over 12 bases. Germline CDR1 is SGHRS and CDR2 is YFSETQ. The CDR3 loop spans 16 amino acids. J was trimmed by 9 bases and V by 0 bases; bases with no gene match: 7. In DNA, the CDR3 is TGCGCCAGCAGCTTGGACCCTAGCGGGGGGGTAGGTGAGCAGTTCTTC. This encodes CASSLDPSGGVGEQFF.

With regard to this clone: A much larger clone lies a single base off, so this may be a read error. This chain connects TRBV27 to TRBJ1-2, with TRBD1 matching over 7 bases. The germline gives CDR1 MNHEY, CDR2 SMNVEV (reference sequence). This CDR3 is built from 12 residues. V shed 5 bases and J 5 bases; nucleotides not matched to a gene: 2. CDR3 residues: CASSETGYGYTF. The DNA for the CDR3 is TGTGCCAGCAGTGAGACAGGGTATGGCTACACCTTC.

The chain is built from TRBV27 and TRBJ2-7; TRBD1 matches at 9 bases. After removal of 10 bases from V and 2 bases from J, the junction contained 6 bases not matched to a gene. There are 13 residues in the CDR3. CDR1 is MNHEY and CDR2 is SMNVEV in the germline V gene (reference sequence). Written as DNA, the CDR3 is TGTGCCACAACAGGGGGCAGCCCCTACGAGCAGTACTTC. Encoded protein: CATTGGSPYEQYF.

V and J are TRBV2 and TRBJ1-4; D remains unclear. The CDR3 runs 13 residues. V lost 7 bases and J lost 7, with 13 bases in between. Germline V lookup: CDR1 SNHLY, CDR2 FYNNEI. The CDR3 DNA reads as TGTGCCAGCACCTCGTTCGAGTCTGAAAAACTGTTTTTT. Its protein is CASTSFESEKLFF.

This clone was recorded a few times. The chain carries TRBV24-1 and TRBJ2-1; TRBD1 agrees at 12 bases. CDR1 is KGHDR and CDR2 is SFDVKD in the germline V gene. V was clipped by 5 bases and J by 6 bases; unmatched bases: 4. The CDR3 is 15 amino acids. CDR3 amino acids: CATSVGQGAINEQFF. CDR3 DNA: TGTGCCACCAGTGTGGGACAGGGGGCGATCAATGAGCAGTTCTTC.

This rearrangement joins TRBV13 to TRBJ2-5, with 15 nucleotides matching TRBD2. The germline V gene encodes CDR1 PRHDT and CDR2 FYEKMQ (reference sequence). The CDR3 length is 17 residues. Trimming took 2 bases from V and 5 from J; bases not matched to a gene: 6. CDR3 coding DNA: TGTGCCAGCAGCTTACCCGGACTAGCGGGGGGGTGGGAGACCCAGTACTTC. Translation gives CASSLPGLAGGWETQYF.